This T cell receptor beta chain was identified during a study of T cell repertoires in cytomegalovirus infection. General study points: Ex vivo responses were dominated by HLA-C-restricted CMV-specific TCR beta clonotypes. The study identified carriers of CMV plus the relevant HLA from cumulative public TCR beta family frequency.

Germline CDR1 MNHEY, CDR2 SVGEGT. The CDR3 has 16 amino acids. V lost 4 bases, J lost 1 base, and 16 bases lay in between. TCRdb passed the reads through MiXCR, listing each CDR3 protein once. The repertoire consists of tens of thousands of distinct CDR3 sequences, with around 25% occurring once and the leading ten covering 50%. Notes on this clonotype: Antigen: not known.

The J gene is TRBJ1-1, the V gene TRBV6-2 or TRBV6-3; the D gene is possibly TRBD1 (6 bases). This receptor was identified in a human donor in good health (CMV status not recorded). Some clones in this sample may be carry-over from other donors' samples. This specimen was CD8+ T cells from cultured PBMCs, taken from culture after CMV antigen stimulation. CDR3 nucleotide sequence: TGTGCCAGCAGTTCCCCCCATGGGGGACAGAACACTGAAGCTTTCTTT. It encodes CASSSPHGGQNTEAFF.